The 9 T cell receptor beta chains in this list originate from one sample, sequenced in a study of blood T cell repertoires in COVID-19. Here immunoSEQ multiplex PCR was the method, and the copy in TCRdb shows in-frame clones only, minus some. The data contain about 150,000 clones, 84% of them singletons. Sample: peripheral blood. Receptor source: a woman older than 75 with COVID-19, enrolled during active disease.

V gene TRBV5-4 combines with J gene TRBJ1-1; no definite D call. The germline V gene encodes CDR1 SGHNT and CDR2 YYREEE (reference sequence). V was shortened by 0 bases and J by 8 bases, with 5 bases between the two germline ends. The CDR3 length is 11 residues. CDR3 DNA sequence: TGTGCCAGCAGCTTGGCCCAGGAAGCTTTCTTT. Its protein is CASSLAQEAFF.

This sequence joins TRBV28 and TRBJ2-1; 16 nucleotides agree with TRBD2. Germline assignment: CDR1 MDHEN and CDR2 SYDVKM. V gave up 10 bases and J gave up 11 bases; unmatched junction bases: 11. This CDR3 contains 15 residues. CDR3 in amino acids: CATRLPGLAGGKQFF. DNA for the CDR3: TGTGCCACCCGATTACCGGGACTAGCGGGAGGGAAGCAGTTCTTC.

The chain carries TRBV30 and TRBJ2-2; a weak D match, TRBD1 (6 bases). V lost 2 bases and J lost 6, with 16 bases in between. This CDR3 has 15 amino acids. CDR1 is GTSNPN, CDR2 SVGIG, per germline (reference sequence). In nucleotides, the CDR3 is TGTGCCTGGAGTTTCCTCAGGGGTGGGGCCGGGGAGCTGTTTTTT. Protein product: CAWSFLRGGAGELFF.

The chain joins TRBV5-6 to TRBJ1-2; D not certain. Germline CDR1 SGHDT, CDR2 YYEEEE. V lost 1 base, J lost 7 bases, and 8 bases lay in between. There are 12 residues in the CDR3. Here the CDR3 reads CASSLPLSGYTF. The CDR3 DNA reads TGTGCCAGCAGCTTGCCGCTGAGTGGCTACACCTTC.

This chain uses TRBV2 with TRBJ2-5, with D unclear. V gave up 6 bases and J gave up 1 base, with 12 bases separating them. Germline V gene sequence: CDR1 SNHLY, CDR2 FYNNEI. This CDR3 contains 14 residues. CDR3 in DNA: TGTGCCAGCAGCGAACGAATAGTCCAAGAGACCCAGTACTTC. Amino acid sequence: CASSERIVQETQYF.

The rearrangement uses TRBV11-2 and TRBJ2-7; D might be TRBD1 (6 bases). Germline V gene lookup returns CDR1 SGHAT and CDR2 FQNNGV. The CDR3 has 16 amino acids. V lost 2 bases to trimming and J lost 0 bases, with 14 bases between them. The CDR3 sequence is CASSLKQGGLSYEQYF. CDR3 bases: TGTGCCAGCAGCTTAAAACAGGGTGGACTCTCCTACGAGCAGTACTTC.

This chain uses TRBV6-2 or TRBV6-3 with TRBJ1-5; no firm D call. The V gene lost 5 bases and the J gene lost 7 bases, with 24 bases spanning the gap. Germline CDR1 MNHEY, CDR2 SVGEGT. The CDR3 loop spans 17 amino acids. In nucleotides, the CDR3 is TGTGCCAGCAGTGGAACTGAGACATCTTTGTTCTGGCAGCCCCAGCATTTT. This translates into CASSGTETSLFWQPQHF.

This chain connects TRBV6-5 to TRBJ2-7; tentative D call: TRBD1 (5 bases). Looked up from germline, CDR1 is MNHEY and CDR2 is SVGAGI. There are 15 residues in the CDR3. V lost 0 bases and J 2 bases, leaving 11 bases between the germline ends. CDR3: CASSYSSDRAYEQYF. The DNA of the CDR3 is TGTGCCAGCAGTTACTCGAGTGACAGAGCCTACGAGCAGTACTTC.

This chain uses TRBV7-7 with TRBJ2-1, with D possibly being TRBD1 (5 bases). V was clipped by 1 base and J by 1 base, with 8 bases between them. From germline, CDR1 is SSHAT and CDR2 FNYEAQ (reference sequence). The CDR3 contains 15 residues. The CDR3 DNA is TGTGCCAGCAGCTTAGGACAGCCATCCTACAATGAGCAGTTCTTC. Protein: CASSLGQPSYNEQFF.